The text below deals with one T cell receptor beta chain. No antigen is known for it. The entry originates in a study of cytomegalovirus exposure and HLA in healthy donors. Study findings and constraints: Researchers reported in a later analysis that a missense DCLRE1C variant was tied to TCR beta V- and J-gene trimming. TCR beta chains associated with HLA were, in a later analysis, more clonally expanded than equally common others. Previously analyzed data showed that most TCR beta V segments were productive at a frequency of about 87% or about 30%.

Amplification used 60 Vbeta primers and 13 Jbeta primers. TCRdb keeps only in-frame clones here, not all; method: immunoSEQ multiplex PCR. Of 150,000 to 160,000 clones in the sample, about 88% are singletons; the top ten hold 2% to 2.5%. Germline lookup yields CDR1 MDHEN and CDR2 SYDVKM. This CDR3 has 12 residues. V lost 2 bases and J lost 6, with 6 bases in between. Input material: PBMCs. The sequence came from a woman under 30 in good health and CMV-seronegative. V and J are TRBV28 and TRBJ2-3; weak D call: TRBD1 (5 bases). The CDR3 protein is CASSLGADTQYF. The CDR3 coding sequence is TGTGCCAGCAGTTTAGGGGCGGATACGCAGTATTTT.